This T cell receptor beta chain was captured in a study of blood T cell repertoires in COVID-19. Study-level information: Samples representing acute and convalescent COVID-19 were sourced from the United States, Italy and Spain. PBMCs, B-cell-depleted T cells, or T cells provided the cDNA or gDNA that made up the material.

In the authors' methods: Amplification of reference gene primers was used by the study to estimate nucleated cell counts. Measured with immunoSEQ multiplex PCR; TCRdb has only the in-frame clones, and not every one. V and J calls and clone size are copied from that table; D and trimming were computed from the DNA. The sample shows about 93,000 clones, roughly 90% of them seen only once. After removal of 2 bases from V and 4 bases from J, the junction contained 9 bases not matched to a gene. Germline CDR1 SGHTA, CDR2 FQGNSA. The CDR3 runs to 17 residues. The sequence was obtained from a human donor with active COVID-19. The donor label of this sample is uncertain. V gene TRBV7-2 combines with J gene TRBJ2-2; TRBD2 agrees at 8 bases. The sequenced material came from peripheral blood. CDR3 residues: CASSLLLVAGITGELFF. In DNA form, the CDR3 reads TGTGCCAGCAGCTTATTGTTGGTAGCGGGAATCACCGGGGAGCTGTTTTTT.